These T cell receptor beta chains were read from a single sample in a study of OX40 agonist ivuxolimab in advanced cancers. Produced via immunoSEQ multiplex PCR; TCRdb's table is partial and in-frame only. The sample has approximately 52,000 clones, approximately 86% seen once; the top ten hold 10% to 15%. The sample in question was CD4+ or CD8+ T cells sorted from blood, obtained in a trial of the OX40 agonist ivuxolimab. These receptors were taken from an adult with an advanced solid tumor such as melanoma, head and neck, liver or kidney cancer. Each CDR3 is given with its conserved first and last residue. Each record gives: CDR3 length, J gene, D gene, clone size, V gene, CDR3 DNA, CDR3 protein. D genes are given only for firm matches. Size tells how often a clone was seen (once, few, many) or the class of an expanded clone, and some rows leave it out.

CDR3 length: 14
J gene: TRBJ1-6
D gene: -
clone size: -
V gene: TRBV2
CDR3 DNA: TGTGCCAGCTGGGGACGGAACTATAATTCACCCCTCCACTTT
CDR3 protein: CASWGRNYNSPLHF

CDR3 length: 13
J gene: TRBJ2-7
D gene: -
clone size: -
V gene: TRBV29-1
CDR3 DNA: TGCAGCGTTGCCCCCGGGCCTTCCTACGAGCAGTACTTC
CDR3 protein: CSVAPGPSYEQYF

CDR3 length: 13
J gene: TRBJ1-1
D gene: TRBD1
clone size: -
V gene: TRBV2
CDR3 DNA: TGTGCCAGCCTCGGACAGGCGACCACTGAAGCTTTCTTT
CDR3 protein: CASLGQATTEAFF

CDR3 length: 14
J gene: TRBJ1-4
D gene: TRBD1
clone size: -
V gene: TRBV6-5
CDR3 DNA: TGTGCCAGCGGACAGGGTTCGACTAATGAAAAACTGTTTTTT
CDR3 protein: CASGQGSTNEKLFF

CDR3 length: 15
J gene: TRBJ1-6
D gene: TRBD1
clone size: -
V gene: TRBV4-3
CDR3 DNA: TGCGCCAGCAGCCCAGACAGGGATTATAATTCACCCCTCCACTTT
CDR3 protein: CASSPDRDYNSPLHF

CDR3 length: 14
J gene: TRBJ2-5
D gene: -
clone size: once
V gene: TRBV7-9
CDR3 DNA: TGTGCCAGCAGCCGGGACCTCAACCAAGAGACCCAGTACTTC
CDR3 protein: CASSRDLNQETQYF

CDR3 length: 14
J gene: TRBJ1-1
D gene: -
clone size: few
V gene: TRBV6-5
CDR3 DNA: TGTGCCAGCAGTTACGGGGGGGAAGATTCTGAAGCTTTCTTT
CDR3 protein: CASSYGGEDSEAFF

CDR3 length: 15
J gene: TRBJ2-7
D gene: -
clone size: once
V gene: TRBV28
CDR3 DNA: TGTGCCAGCATTCCCGCCGGGACGGTATCCTACGAGCAGTACTTC
CDR3 protein: CASIPAGTVSYEQYF

CDR3 length: 14
J gene: TRBJ2-3
D gene: -
clone size: -
V gene: TRBV7-3
CDR3 DNA: TGTGCCAGCAGCTCCGGGGGGCCCAGGGATACGCAGTATTTT
CDR3 protein: CASSSGGPRDTQYF

CDR3 length: 15
J gene: TRBJ1-1
D gene: -
clone size: -
V gene: TRBV28
CDR3 DNA: TGTGCCAGCAGATTAGGGGAGATAGGGAGCACTGAAGCTTTCTTT
CDR3 protein: CASRLGEIGSTEAFF

CDR3 length: 14
J gene: TRBJ2-5
D gene: TRBD1
clone size: once
V gene: TRBV15
CDR3 DNA: TGTGCCACCAGCAGAGGGGACAGGGAAGAGACCCAGTACTTC
CDR3 protein: CATSRGDREETQYF

CDR3 length: 18
J gene: TRBJ2-1
D gene: TRBD1
clone size: -
V gene: TRBV2
CDR3 DNA: TGTGCCAGCAGTCCGGGGGACAGGGGGTTCACCTCCTACAATGAGCAGTTCTTC
CDR3 protein: CASSPGDRGFTSYNEQFF

CDR3 length: 13
J gene: TRBJ2-3
D gene: -
clone size: -
V gene: TRBV14
CDR3 DNA: TGTGCCAGCAGCCGGGGGAGAACAGATACGCAGTATTTT
CDR3 protein: CASSRGRTDTQYF

CDR3 length: 14
J gene: TRBJ1-1
D gene: -
clone size: -
V gene: TRBV6-5
CDR3 DNA: TGTGCCAGCAGTTACTCGATTGGGGACACTGAAGCTTTCTTT
CDR3 protein: CASSYSIGDTEAFF

CDR3 length: 17
J gene: TRBJ2-1
D gene: -
clone size: -
V gene: TRBV4-3
CDR3 DNA: TGCGCCAGCAGCCAAGTGGTCACGAAGGGACAAAGTGATGAGCAGTTCTTC
CDR3 protein: CASSQVVTKGQSDEQFF

CDR3 length: 15
J gene: TRBJ1-5
D gene: -
clone size: once
V gene: TRBV28
CDR3 DNA: TGTGCCAGCAGTTTAAGGCTAACAGGCAATCAGCCCCAGCATTTT
CDR3 protein: CASSLRLTGNQPQHF

CDR3 length: 14
J gene: TRBJ1-1
D gene: TRBD1
clone size: -
V gene: TRBV27
CDR3 DNA: TGTGCCAGCAGGCTCACAGGGGGCGACACTGAAGCTTTCTTT
CDR3 protein: CASRLTGGDTEAFF

CDR3 length: 13
J gene: TRBJ2-7
D gene: -
clone size: -
V gene: TRBV4-1
CDR3 DNA: TGCGCCAGCAGCCAACCTTACTCCTACGAGCAGTACTTC
CDR3 protein: CASSQPYSYEQYF

CDR3 length: 16
J gene: TRBJ1-1
D gene: -
clone size: -
V gene: TRBV4-1
CDR3 DNA: TGCGCCAGCAGCCACCTCCTAGGGGGTTCAAACACTGAAGCTTTCTTT
CDR3 protein: CASSHLLGGSNTEAFF

CDR3 length: 15
J gene: TRBJ2-7
D gene: -
clone size: few
V gene: TRBV7-9
CDR3 DNA: TGTGCCAGCAGCCCTCCGGGCCTAGCTACCTACGAGCAGTACTTC
CDR3 protein: CASSPPGLATYEQYF

CDR3 length: 16
J gene: TRBJ2-1
D gene: -
clone size: -
V gene: TRBV7-9
CDR3 DNA: TGTGCCAGCAGCTCTAAAGCGCCCCGCTCCTACAATGAGCAGTTCTTC
CDR3 protein: CASSSKAPRSYNEQFF

CDR3 length: 16
J gene: TRBJ2-1
D gene: -
clone size: -
V gene: TRBV12-1
CDR3 DNA: TGTGCCAGCAGCGCCCGGACAGGGTGGGCCTCGAATGAGCAGTTCTTC
CDR3 protein: CASSARTGWASNEQFF